The entry below describes one T cell receptor (beta chain). This clonotype was observed at least ten times. Which antigen it targets is not known. No qualities accompany the bases; no much larger clone lies one base away. TCR beta CDR3 regions were amplified from RNA transcripts. A first-round RT-PCR of the TCR CDR3 used the HTBI primer set with the Qiagen OneStep RT-PCR kit. A second multiplex PCR round built the libraries, followed by size selection and purification. Libraries were sequenced paired-end with 100 bp reads on an Illumina HiSeq2000. The paper's data handling went like this. SOAPnuke was used to process the raw data, throwing out any read that contained adapters or uncalled bases, had a mean Phred below 15, or lacked an exact constant-primer or identifier match. COPE v1.2.5 was used to merge high-quality paired reads, and clonotypes were defined as unique nucleotide sequences. Clonotypes were aligned to IMGT TRBV, TRBD and TRBJ reference segments using MiTCR v1.1. The analysis included only V-J combinations with a frequency above 0.0001, which together covered roughly 99% of the repertoires. A TCS score was defined as the ratio between F50 (clonal expansion) and ExV (chaos), using BLOSUM62-based TCRdist between CDR3 peptides within each V-J. Welch's t-statistics and random forest reduced around 520 V-J features to 13, which were used in a naive Bayes classifier (R e1071). TCRdb ran its own pipeline on the public reads, namely fastp trimming at Q25 and MiXCR clone calling, and kept in-frame beta chains. Each CDR3 protein gets just one entry, which takes the most common genes and DNA from the rows behind it. The V and J calls, along with clone size, are taken from TCRdb and not from the paper's own processing. Here the sample has about 290,000 distinct CDR3 sequences; about 14% occur a single time. More than 7.5% of the sample lies in the top ten.

The hyperthyroidism patients were between 18 and 65 years old and newly diagnosed, with a disease duration of less than 2 months. Patients with uncontrolled infections, other autoimmune diseases, pregnancy or lactation were excluded. Diagnoses relied on clinical symptoms, serum thyroxine and TRAb, thyroid ultrasound and orbital computed tomography. Blood from progressor patients was collected at the time of first diagnosis with hyperthyroidism, before any ophthalmopathy symptoms had appeared. PBMCs were separated from roughly 10 ml of fresh peripheral blood using Ficoll-Paque density gradient centrifugation. Progressor patients were first diagnosed with Graves' hyperthyroidism and then developed ophthalmopathy during follow-up. Total RNA was extracted with Trizol reagent, and quality was checked on an Agilent 2100 Bioanalyzer. This sample is part of a study of T cells in Graves' hyperthyroidism and ophthalmopathy (dated by TCRdb to between 2018 and 2021). In terms of the full investigation: Peripheral blood was collected at initial diagnosis, before any treatment. To identify TCR V-J signatures that set the groups apart, the researchers used a discovery cohort of 90 to 100 patients, made up of 40 to 45 with Graves' ophthalmopathy and about 55 with stable Graves' hyperthyroidism. An independent validation cohort of 18 to 20 hyperthyroidism patients and more than 15 patients who later progressed to ophthalmopathy tested prospective prediction of ophthalmopathy. The 75 to 100 discovery patients were divided at random into training and test sets in a 7:3 ratio. The study also compared thyroid tissue and blood T-cell repertoires from 6 or 7 Graves' hyperthyroidism patients. After sampling, hyperthyroidism patients received methimazole starting at 30 mg daily, and ophthalmopathy patients received high-dose intravenous methylprednisolone. TCR Vbeta CDR3 sequencing of fewer than 150 peripheral blood samples (43 ophthalmopathy, under 80 hyperthyroidism and 17 progressor patients) is reported in the paper.

What the study reported, not specific to this receptor: Sample size was not statistically predetermined, and investigators were not blinded to group allocation. Most expanded thyroid clonotypes (frequency above 0.001) were also detected in blood, suggesting blood repertoires may reflect thyroid immune responses. In cross-validation, a model built on a 13 V-J signature told ophthalmopathy apart from stable hyperthyroidism with approximately 91% sensitivity and about 81% specificity, and in testing the same model reached 80%/75%. In validation, the model predicted progression to ophthalmopathy with 55% to 71% sensitivity and less than 80% specificity, a median of roughly seven months before onset.

Spanning cysteine to phenylalanine, the CDR3 consists of 14 amino acids. The retained sequence is limited to the CDR3, 42 bases, with the frame set at the first base. V is clipped by 5 bases and J by 2 bases, and the sequence between their germline boundaries is 13 bases long. CDR1 and CDR2 are drawn from the germline V gene: KGHSH, LQKENI. The specimen was blood. This chain is built from TRBV18 and TRBJ2-7; the D region possibly corresponds to TRBD1 (5 bases align). The sequence came from a woman in her 30s with Graves' hyperthyroidism that later progressed to Graves' ophthalmopathy. The sequenced DNA is TGTGCCAGCTCATCCTCTCCGACAGCCTACGAGCAGTACTTC. The resulting protein is CASSSSPTAYEQYF. The entire variable domain, with the stretches around the CDR3 drawn from the reference TRBV18 and TRBJ2-7 proteins, is NAGVMQNPRHLVRRRGQEARLRCSPMKGHSHVYWYRQLPEEGLKFMVYLQKENIIDESGMPKERFSAEFPKEGPSILRIQQVVRGDSAAYFCASSSSPTAYEQYFGPGTRLTVT.